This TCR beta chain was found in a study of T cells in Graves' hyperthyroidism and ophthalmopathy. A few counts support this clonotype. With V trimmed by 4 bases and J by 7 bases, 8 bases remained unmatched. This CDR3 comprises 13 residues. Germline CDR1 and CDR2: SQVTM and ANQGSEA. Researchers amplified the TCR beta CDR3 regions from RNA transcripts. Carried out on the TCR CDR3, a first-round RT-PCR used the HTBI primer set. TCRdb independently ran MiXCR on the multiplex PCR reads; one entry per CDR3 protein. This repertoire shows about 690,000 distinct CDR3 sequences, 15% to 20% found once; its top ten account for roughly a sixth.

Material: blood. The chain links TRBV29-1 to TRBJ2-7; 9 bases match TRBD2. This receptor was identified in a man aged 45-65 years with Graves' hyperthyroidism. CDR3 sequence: CSVVGLALGEQYF. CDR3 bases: TGCAGCGTTGTAGGACTAGCGCTGGGGGAGCAGTACTTC.